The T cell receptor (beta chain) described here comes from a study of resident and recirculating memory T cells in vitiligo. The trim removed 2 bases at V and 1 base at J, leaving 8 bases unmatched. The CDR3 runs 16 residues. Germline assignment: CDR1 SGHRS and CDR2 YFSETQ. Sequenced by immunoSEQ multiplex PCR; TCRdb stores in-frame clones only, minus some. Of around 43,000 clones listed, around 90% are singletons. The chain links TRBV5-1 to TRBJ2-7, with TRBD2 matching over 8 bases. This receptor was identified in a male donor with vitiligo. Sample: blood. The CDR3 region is CASSFGSGATSYEQYF. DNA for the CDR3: TGCGCCAGCAGCTTCGGTAGCGGGGCAACTTCCTACGAGCAGTACTTC.